Below are 24 T cell receptor beta chains sequenced from a single sample in a study of shared clonotypes between healthy human individuals. The assay was immunoSEQ multiplex PCR, and TCRdb's table has in-frame clones only and misses some. The table shows about 230,000 clones, with approximately 65% occurring only once. Sequencing was done on a sample of memory CD4+ T cells sorted from blood. Subset of the sample: CD45RA-negative fraction. The receptor set was obtained from a man aged 25-45 years in good health.

The rearrangement joins TRBV5-5 to TRBJ2-3; D may correspond to TRBD1 or TRBD2 (7 bases each). Germline lookup yields CDR1 SGHKS and CDR2 YYEKEE (reference sequence). V was cut by 4 bases and J by 1 base, with 19 bases left in between. This CDR3 spans 17 amino acids. The CDR3 DNA is TGTGCCAGCAGCAGGGGGCCCCTTCTAGCGGGCACAGATACGCAGTATTTT. This gives the protein CASSRGPLLAGTDTQYF.

The genes are TRBV18 and TRBJ2-7; no definite D call. The CDR3 totals 14 residues. The ends were cut back, 2 bases at V and 6 bases at J, with 14 bases in the middle. CDR1 and CDR2 from the germline V gene are KGHSH and LQKENI. Written as DNA, the CDR3 is TGTGCCAGCTCACCAGTCAACAGCTATACCGAGCAGTACTTC. Translating it yields CASSPVNSYTEQYF. Full variable domain (remainder filled in from reference TRBV18 and TRBJ2-7): NAGVMQNPRHLVRRRGQEARLRCSPMKGHSHVYWYRQLPEEGLKFMVYLQKENIIDESGMPKERFSAEFPKEGPSILRIQQVVRGDSAAYFCASSPVNSYTEQYFGPGTRLTVT.

V usage is TRBV5-6 and J usage is TRBJ1-1; 8 bases agree with TRBD1. Germline V CDR1 and CDR2: SGHDT, YYEEEE. V lost 4 bases to trimming and J lost 0 bases; unmatched junction nucleotides: 8. CDR3 length: 16 amino acids. CDR3 residues: CASSIHRGALNTEAFF. CDR3 coding DNA: TGTGCCAGCAGCATACACAGGGGGGCCTTGAACACTGAAGCTTTCTTT.

The chain joins TRBV18 to TRBJ2-1; 7 bases fit TRBD1. The CDR3 loop spans 14 amino acids. V lost 4 bases to trimming and J lost 5 bases; unmatched junction nucleotides: 5. The germline CDR1 and CDR2 sequences are KGHSH and LQKENI. The CDR3 here is CASSLTGTDNEQFF. As DNA, the CDR3 is TGTGCCAGCTCACTCACAGGGACAGACAATGAGCAGTTCTTC.

The V gene is TRBV5-1, the J gene TRBJ1-1; 8 nucleotides align to TRBD1. This CDR3 contains 16 residues. The V gene's germline CDR1 is SGHRS and CDR2 YFSETQ. Losses at the gene ends were 3 bases for V and 0 bases for J; bases not matched to a gene: 7. In DNA form, the CDR3 reads TGCGCCAGCAGCTCCGGACAGGGAATCTTGAACACTGAAGCTTTCTTT. Residues: CASSSGQGILNTEAFF.

This clone was seen more than once but under ten times. The chain links TRBV27 to TRBJ2-7; 10 nucleotides line up with TRBD1. Losses at the gene ends were 6 bases for V and 5 bases for J; bases not matched to a gene: 10. The CDR3 totals 15 residues. Germline values: CDR1 MNHEY, CDR2 SMNVEV (reference sequence). The chain's CDR3 is CASSSDRGRFNEQYF. The CDR3 nucleotides read TGTGCCAGCAGCTCTGACAGGGGGCGGTTTAACGAGCAGTACTTC.

J is TRBJ2-7 and V is TRBV5-1; the D gene could be TRBD1 or TRBD2 (5 bases each). The CDR3 loop spans 14 amino acids. Germline V lookup: CDR1 SGHRS, CDR2 YFSETQ. V dropped 4 bases and J dropped 3 bases, with 14 bases sitting between them. Here the CDR3 DNA reads TGCGCCAGCAGCGCGAGGGGTCCCCTCTACGAGCAGTACTTC. Protein: CASSARGPLYEQYF.

The chain links TRBV5-4 to TRBJ2-2; possible D gene TRBD1, 6 bases. V lost 7 bases and J lost 7, with 17 bases in between. This CDR3 region has 14 residues. CDR1 SGHNT and CDR2 YYREEE come from the germline V gene (reference sequence). CDR3 nucleotides: TGTGCCAGCGGCCTGACAGGACGCGTCGGGGAGCTGTTTTTT. This gives the protein CASGLTGRVGELFF.

This clone was detected a few times. The rearrangement joins TRBV6-5 to TRBJ2-1; tentative D call: TRBD2 (5 bases). Germline V gene data show CDR1 as MNHEY and CDR2 as SVGAGI. V gave up 2 bases and J gave up 5 bases, with 10 bases separating them. The CDR3 has 14 residues. The CDR3 region is CASSYASKDNEQFF. CDR3 sequence (DNA): TGTGCCAGCAGTTACGCTAGCAAGGACAATGAGCAGTTCTTC.

Comment on this clone: One base away lies a much larger clone, so this may be a sequencing read error. This sample also contains other DNA sequences that code for the same CDR3. The chain recombines TRBV20-1 with TRBJ1-2, with D unresolved. The CDR3 consists of 11 residues. V lost 3 bases to trimming and J lost 6 bases, with 8 bases between them. Germline assignment: CDR1 DFQATT and CDR2 SNEGSKA (reference sequence). CDR3 loop: CSASAGNGYTF. CDR3 DNA: TGCAGTGCTAGCGCGGGGAATGGCTACACCTTC.

The chain carries TRBV5-5 and TRBJ2-7; tentatively, D is TRBD1 (6 bases). Trimming left V 4 bases short and J 7 bases short, with 12 bases between. The germline gives CDR1 SGHKS, CDR2 YYEKEE (reference sequence). The CDR3 loop spans 12 amino acids. DNA for the CDR3: TGTGCCAGCAGCCCCGACAGGCATGAGCAGTACTTC. Translated: CASSPDRHEQYF.

This clone was observed a handful of times. This chain uses TRBV9 with TRBJ2-2; D is uncertain. The CDR3 totals 16 residues. With 1 base removed from V and 1 base from J, the gap between germline ends came to 11 bases. The germline V gene has CDR1 SGDLS and CDR2 YYNGEE. The CDR3 region is CASSVRAGRNTGELFF. In DNA form, the CDR3 reads TGTGCCAGCAGCGTAAGGGCCGGACGGAACACCGGGGAGCTGTTTTTT. The variable domain in full, with the rest retrieved from reference TRBV9 and TRBJ2-2, is DSGVTQTPKHLITATGQRVTLRCSPRSGDLSVYWYQQSLDQGLQFLIQYYNGEERAKGNILERFSAQQFPDLHSELNLSSLELGDSALYFCASSVRAGRNTGELFFGEGSRLTVL.

This CDR3 is CASSLRDRGKETQYF. The CDR3 DNA reads as TGTGCCAGTAGTCTCCGGGACAGGGGGAAAGAGACCCAGTACTTC. The chain combines TRBV19 with TRBJ2-5; 11 bases agree with TRBD1. Looked up from germline, CDR1 is LNHDA and CDR2 is SQIVND (reference sequence). The CDR3 is made up of 15 amino acids. Trimming removed 5 bases from V and 3 bases from J; junction bases left unmatched: 5.

The CDR3 sequence is CAWDGGSNQPQHF. CDR3 in DNA: TGTGCCTGGGACGGAGGTAGCAATCAGCCCCAGCATTTT. The J gene is TRBJ1-5, the V gene TRBV30; unclear D gene. V shed 5 bases and J shed 0 bases, with 8 bases lying between them. Germline CDR1 reads GTSNPN; CDR2 reads SVGIG (reference sequence). The length of the CDR3 is 13 residues.

This chain connects TRBV11-3 to TRBJ2-3; D gene ambiguous. V lost 2 bases and J 5 bases, leaving 2 bases between the germline ends. The germline gives CDR1 SGHNT, CDR2 YENEEA. This CDR3 comprises 11 residues. The CDR3 bases are TGTGCCAGCAGCTTATTAGATACGCAGTATTTT. As protein: CASSLLDTQYF. Together with reference TRBV11-3 and TRBJ2-3, the CDR3 gives the full variable domain: EAGVVQSPRYKIIEKKQPVAFWCNPISGHNTLYWYLQNLGQGPELLIRYENEEAVDDSQLPKDRFSAERLKGVDSTLKIQPAELGDSAVYLCASSLLDTQYFGPGTRLTVL.

This clone was counted a single time. The chain has TRBV18 and TRBJ2-3; TRBD2 agrees at 9 bases. Germline V CDR1 and CDR2: KGHSH, LQKENI. The CDR3 has 17 amino acids. The junction had 11 bases not matched to a gene; V was cut back by 0 bases and J by 7 bases. Here the CDR3 reads CASSPPVPGGRANTQYF. The DNA of the CDR3 is TGTGCCAGCTCACCACCTGTCCCTGGCGGGAGGGCGAATACGCAGTATTTT.

The chain couples TRBV6-1 to TRBJ2-2; 8 bases map to TRBD1. CDR3 size: 15 residues. The germline V gene has CDR1 MNHNS and CDR2 SASEGT. V lost 6 bases, J lost 1 base, and 4 bases stayed unmatched. The CDR3 region has the DNA TGTGCCAGCAGGAGTGGACAGGGGAACACCGGGGAGCTGTTTTTT. Translated, it gives CASRSGQGNTGELFF.

This clone turned up a few times. V is TRBV5-1 and J is TRBJ2-7; D perhaps matches TRBD2 (6 bases). Germline V gene data show CDR1 as SGHRS and CDR2 as YFSETQ. CDR3 size: 13 residues. V gave up 1 base and J gave up 4 bases, with 9 bases separating them. The CDR3 DNA is TGCGCCAGCAGCTTGCGGGAGAGGTACGAGCAGTACTTC. Residues: CASSLRERYEQYF.

The J gene is TRBJ2-1, the V gene TRBV27; no reliable D call. Germline V CDR1 and CDR2: MNHEY, SMNVEV (reference sequence). This CDR3 spans 12 amino acids. The V end was cut by 6 bases, the J end by 15 bases, with 18 bases between. The chain's CDR3 is CASRVSAGVPFF. As DNA, the CDR3 is TGTGCCAGCAGAGTCTCCGCCGGAGTGCCGTTCTTC.

This clone has a count of ten or more. The chain links TRBV5-1 to TRBJ2-7, with D uncertain. The CDR3 totals 13 residues. Germline V CDR1 and CDR2: SGHRS, YFSETQ. The germline V and J ends were trimmed by 6 bases and 3 bases, with 13 bases remaining between them. CDR3 sequence reads: CASMSTANYEQYF. The CDR3 bases are TGCGCCAGCATGAGTACAGCCAACTACGAGCAGTACTTC.

The chain employs TRBV7-8 and TRBJ2-3; D tentatively fits TRBD1 or TRBD2 (5 bases each). The CDR3 loop spans 13 amino acids. The V end was cut by 5 bases, the J end by 1 base, with 7 bases between. Germline V gene lookup returns CDR1 SGHVS and CDR2 FQNEAQ. CDR3 coding DNA: TGTGCCAGCAGCAGGGACGGCACAGATACGCAGTATTTT. Residues: CASSRDGTDTQYF.

The chain employs TRBV7-9 and TRBJ2-5; 12 nucleotides agree with TRBD1. The germline gives CDR1 SEHNR, CDR2 FQNEAQ (reference sequence). Trimming at V came to 7 bases and at J to 5 bases, leaving 11 bases not matched to a gene. The CDR3 covers 16 residues. CDR3 in DNA: TGTGCCAGCACAAAAGGGGACAGGGGGCTGAAGGAGACCCAGTACTTC. Residues: CASTKGDRGLKETQYF.

The V and J genes are TRBV7-9 and TRBJ1-4; 7 bases are a match to TRBD1. V was pared by 5 bases and J by 7 bases, with 7 bases of the junction left unmatched. CDR3 length: 14 residues. CDR1 SEHNR and CDR2 FQNEAQ come from the germline V gene (reference sequence). CDR3 in DNA: TGTGCCAGCAGCACCACAGGGGTGGGTGAAAAACTGTTTTTT. Its translation is CASSTTGVGEKLFF.

The chain is built from TRBV19 and TRBJ2-1; 8 bases match TRBD1. The CDR3 consists of 15 residues. V was pared by 3 bases and J by 2 bases, with 3 bases of the junction left unmatched. Germline V lookup: CDR1 LNHDA, CDR2 SQIVND (reference sequence). CDR3 amino acids: CASSMQQGAYNEQFF. CDR3 in DNA: TGTGCCAGTAGTATGCAACAGGGGGCCTACAATGAGCAGTTCTTC.